A single TCR beta chain is shown here with its context. Its specificity is not known. This CDR3 has 15 residues. V shed 5 bases, J shed 3 bases, and the junction held 7 bases outside the gene matches. Germline-derived CDR1 and CDR2 are SGHTA and FQGNSA. These data originate in a study of OX40 agonist ivuxolimab in advanced cancers. Study context: Treatment of patients was with ivuxolimab, an agonistic anti-OX40 (CD134) antibody. With a range of about 23 to 85, age averaged approximately 64 years, and 75% to 90% were male.

Generated by immunoSEQ multiplex PCR, the TCRdb table keeps only in-frame clones and is missing some. The sample includes around 61,000 clones, more than 70% of them seen just once. Whole-study results and caveats: The average count of expanded clones was higher among CD8+ T cells than among CD4+.

The chain has TRBV7-2 and TRBJ1-3, with 7 bases lining up with TRBD1. This sequence was found in an adult with an advanced solid tumor such as melanoma, head and neck, liver or kidney cancer. Source: CD4+ or CD8+ T cells sorted from blood, taken in a trial of the OX40 agonist ivuxolimab. Here the CDR3 reads CASSQDRDGGNTIYF. The CDR3 region has the DNA TGTGCCAGCAGCCAAGACAGGGATGGTGGAAACACCATATATTTT.